This T cell receptor beta chain is from a study of molecular identifiers for immune sequencing clone quantification. Background on the study: Sequencing covered four of five parts into which replicate RNA from about 20,000 or 100,000 naive CD8 cells was split.

Overall study results and limits: Spiked Jurkat TCR RNA equal to one cell could reportedly be picked out among 1 million or so naive cells. Sizes of highly expanded clones could be underestimated through identical TCRs sharing a barcode.

This clonotype has a count of ten or more. What it recognizes is unknown. Based on a CD8+CD4-CCR7+CD45RA+ profile, naive CD8 T cells were sorted. Germline V CDR1 and CDR2: PRHDT, FYEKMQ (reference sequence). This CDR3 comprises 15 residues. With 5 bases clipped from V and 7 bases from J, the junction kept 14 bases outside the gene matches. In TCRdb, the PCR reads were re-called with MiXCR into one record per CDR3 protein. The table shows about 640,000 distinct CDR3 sequences, with 20% occurring only once. The clonotype comes from a human donor in good health. Some libraries in this study had Jurkat cell RNA spiked in. The source material was naive CD8+ T cells from blood, with Jurkat cell RNA spiked in. The sample's subset: FACS-sorted CD8+CD4-CCR7+CD45RA+ naive T cells. The V and J genes are TRBV13 and TRBJ2-7, with 7 bases matching TRBD1. The CDR3 spells CASSGPRTGGREQYF. The DNA of the CDR3 is TGTGCCAGCAGCGGACCCCGGACAGGCGGTCGTGAGCAGTACTTC. Combining the CDR3 with reference TRBV13 and TRBJ2-7 gives the whole variable domain AAGVIQSPRHLIKEKRETATLKCYPIPRHDTVYWYQQGPGQDPQFLISFYEKMQSDKGSIPDRFSAQQFSDYHSELNMSSLELGDSALYFCASSGPRTGGREQYFGPGTRLTVT.